The 29 T cell receptor beta chains reported below all come from one sample, sequenced in a study of OX40 agonist ivuxolimab in advanced cancers. The protocol was immunoSEQ multiplex PCR, while the TCRdb copy is restricted to in-frame clones and leaves out a portion. The profile shows over 10,000 clones, 65% to 85% of them singletons. This material consisted of CD4+ or CD8+ T cells sorted from blood, taken in a trial of the OX40 agonist ivuxolimab. Every receptor here comes from an adult with an advanced solid tumor such as melanoma, head and neck, liver or kidney cancer.

The V gene is TRBV19, the J gene TRBJ2-5; 8 bases map to TRBD2. The CDR3 is 14 residues long. From germline, CDR1 is LNHDA and CDR2 SQIVND (reference sequence). Trimming at V came to 3 bases and at J to 4 bases, leaving 4 bases not matched to a gene. The CDR3 DNA follows: TGTGCCAGTAGTATGGAGGGACTAGTAGAGACCCAGTACTTC. Translation: CASSMEGLVETQYF. The full variable domain, with the rest looked up from reference TRBV19 and TRBJ2-5, is DGGITQSPKYLFRKEGQNVTLSCEQNLNHDAMYWYRQDPGQGLRLIYYSQIVNDFQKGDIAEGYSVSREKKESFPLTVTSAQKNPTAFYLCASSMEGLVETQYFGPGTRLLVL.

The chain combines TRBV6-1 with TRBJ2-5; D possibly corresponds to TRBD1 (6 bases). The CDR3 runs 13 residues. Germline values: CDR1 MNHNS, CDR2 SASEGT. Trimming stripped 10 bases from V and 2 bases from J, with 14 bases between. The CDR3 sequence: CATRTDLQETQYF. In DNA, the CDR3 is TGTGCCACCCGGACAGACTTACAAGAGACCCAGTACTTC.

V and J are TRBV4-1 and TRBJ2-1; unclear D gene. V was shortened by 0 bases and J by 6 bases, with 9 bases between the two germline ends. CDR1 and CDR2 from the germline V gene are MGHRA and YSYEKL. The CDR3 is made up of 14 amino acids. As DNA, the CDR3 is TGCGCCAGCAGCCAAGACGCGACCGGCAATGAGCAGTTCTTC. Encoded protein: CASSQDATGNEQFF.

The chain couples TRBV28 to TRBJ2-7; D is possibly TRBD1 (5 bases). The CDR3 totals 15 residues. Looked up from germline, CDR1 is MDHEN and CDR2 is SYDVKM. V lost 2 bases to trimming and J lost 4 bases, with 15 bases between them. The CDR3 spells CASSLPRQGRYEQYF. CDR3 bases: TGTGCCAGCAGTTTACCGCGGCAGGGTAGGTACGAGCAGTACTTC.

The chain couples TRBV27 to TRBJ2-7, with D possibly TRBD1 on 6 matching bases. The CDR3 extends over 14 amino acids. The germline V gene has CDR1 MNHEY and CDR2 SMNVEV (reference sequence). Trimming pared 6 bases from V and 2 bases from J, leaving 14 bases between. The CDR3 here is CASSAGTLTYEQYF. The DNA for the CDR3 is TGTGCCAGCAGCGCCGGGACACTCACCTACGAGCAGTACTTC.

This clone was observed a handful of times. The chain uses TRBV5-1 and TRBJ2-5; perhaps TRBD1 as D (6 bases). V was shortened by 0 bases and J by 5 bases, with 17 bases between the two germline ends. The germline gives CDR1 SGHRS, CDR2 YFSETQ. This CDR3 is 16 amino acids long. CDR3 protein: CASSLAGAGAEETQYF. The CDR3 DNA reads TGCGCCAGCAGCTTGGCCGGGGCAGGGGCAGAGGAGACCCAGTACTTC. Drawing the rest from reference TRBV5-1 and TRBJ2-5, the complete variable domain is KAGVTQTPRYLIKTRGQQVTLSCSPISGHRSVSWYQQTPGQGLQFLFEYFSETQRNKGNFPGRFSGRQFSNSRSEMNVSTLELGDSALYLCASSLAGAGAEETQYFGPGTRLLVL.

The chain links TRBV9 to TRBJ2-3, with 8 positions matching TRBD1. The CDR3 sequence is 15 residues long. Germline trimming cut 3 bases from V and 6 bases from J; bases unmatched to any gene: 9. The V gene's germline CDR1 is SGDLS and CDR2 YYNGEE. The CDR3 loop reads CASSAPQGAGDTQYF. As DNA, the CDR3 is TGTGCCAGCAGCGCCCCCCAGGGGGCAGGTGATACGCAGTATTTT.

The gene calls are TRBV9 and TRBJ2-7; possibly TRBD1 for D (5 bases). Germline-derived CDR1 and CDR2 are SGDLS and YYNGEE. The CDR3 is 12 residues long. Trimming shortened V by 3 bases and J by 3 bases, and 7 bases separated the two germline ends. This CDR3 reads CASSGTGYEQYF. CDR3 in DNA: TGTGCCAGCAGCGGAACAGGCTACGAGCAGTACTTC.

The V call is TRBV28, the J call TRBJ2-1, with TRBD2 matching over 9 bases. CDR3 size: 16 residues. V lost 7 bases, J lost 4 bases, and 11 bases stayed unmatched. Germline assignment: CDR1 MDHEN and CDR2 SYDVKM. The CDR3 DNA sequence: TGTGCCAGCAACCCTAGCGGGGAAGGGCGGTACAATGAGCAGTTCTTC. Amino acids: CASNPSGEGRYNEQFF. The full variable domain, rest sourced from reference TRBV28 and TRBJ2-1, is DVKVTQSSRYLVKRTGEKVFLECVQDMDHENMFWYRQDPGLGLRLIYFSYDVKMKEKGDIPEGYSVSREKKERFSLILESASTNQTSMYLCASNPSGEGRYNEQFFGPGTRLTVL.

DNA for the CDR3: TGCGCCAGCAGCCAAGATCACTTAGCCAAAAACATTCAGTACTTC. It encodes CASSQDHLAKNIQYF. This rearrangement joins TRBV4-1 to TRBJ2-4; D unresolved. V gave up 0 bases and J gave up 0 bases, with 6 bases separating them. The CDR3 covers 15 residues. The germline V gene has CDR1 MGHRA and CDR2 YSYEKL.

As to this clone: One end of the junction does not line up with germline, which may come from a read error. V and J are TRBV18 and TRBJ2-7; D unresolved. This CDR3 has 12 amino acids. Germline CDR1 is KGHSH and CDR2 is LQKENI. CDR3 amino acids: CASSPGVGQADF. For the CDR3, the DNA is TGTGCCAGCTCACCAGGGGTGGGCCAGGCAGACTTC.

The chain is built from TRBV7-9 and TRBJ1-1, with D perhaps TRBD1 (6 bases). From germline, CDR1 is SEHNR and CDR2 FQNEAQ (reference sequence). Trimming pared 7 bases from V and 1 base from J, leaving 10 bases between. This CDR3 has 13 amino acids. The CDR3: CASKSDRNTEAFF. Here the CDR3 DNA reads TGTGCCAGCAAATCGGACAGGAACACTGAAGCTTTCTTT.

This clone was seen a single time. The V call is TRBV6-6, the J call TRBJ2-7; D unresolved. V was cut by 0 bases and J by 5 bases, with 5 bases left in between. The germline CDR1 and CDR2 sequences are MNHNY and SVGAGI (reference sequence). The CDR3 is 12 residues long. CDR3 residues: CASSYSIDEQYF. DNA of the CDR3: TGTGCCAGCAGTTACTCGATCGACGAGCAGTACTTC.

V is TRBV9 and J is TRBJ2-1; D remains unclear. Trimming pared 7 bases from V and 12 bases from J, leaving 11 bases between. The CDR3 spans 10 residues. Germline CDR1 reads SGDLS; CDR2 reads YYNGEE. Here the CDR3 reads CASGGDLQFF. CDR3 DNA: TGTGCCAGCGGTGGGGATTTGCAGTTCTTC.

This clone appeared once. The genes are TRBV6-5 and TRBJ2-2, with D unclear. The CDR3 loop spans 13 amino acids. Trimming shortened V by 2 bases and J by 3 bases, and 4 bases separated the two germline ends. Germline CDR1 MNHEY, CDR2 SVGAGI. In nucleotides, the CDR3 is TGTGCCAGCAGTTACCGAGACACCGGGGAGCTGTTTTTT. The encoded protein is CASSYRDTGELFF.

V is TRBV7-9 and J is TRBJ2-3, with no clear D. The CDR3 has 14 amino acids. Germline V gene data show CDR1 as SEHNR and CDR2 as FQNEAQ (reference sequence). V shed 3 bases and J shed 4 bases, with 11 bases lying between them. CDR3: CASSFPVGPDTQYF. The CDR3 coding sequence is TGTGCCAGCAGCTTCCCCGTAGGACCAGATACGCAGTATTTT.

This clone was found once. The germline gene is not matched at one end of the junction; a read error may be the cause. This chain joins TRBV5-1 and TRBJ2-7; 11 bases line up with TRBD2. This CDR3 contains 18 residues. The V gene's germline CDR1 is SGHRS and CDR2 YFSETQ. CDR3: CASSLAPLNSGRAYEQYF. For the CDR3, the DNA is TGCGCCAGCAGTTTGGCCCCATTAAATAGCGGGAGGGCCTACGAGCAGTACTTC.

In this sample, this clone turned up once. The chain is built from TRBV6-6 and TRBJ2-7, with D perhaps matching TRBD2 (6 bases). This CDR3 has 15 amino acids. The V gene's germline CDR1 is MNHNY and CDR2 SVGAGI (reference sequence). The V gene lost 2 bases and the J gene lost 5 bases, with 16 bases spanning the gap. Written as DNA, the CDR3 is TGTGCCAGCAGTTACGGTAGGGAGGACTACGACGAGCAGTACTTC. Its translation is CASSYGREDYDEQYF.

This chain uses TRBV14 with TRBJ2-7, with 14 nucleotides matching TRBD2. This CDR3 region has 16 residues. Per germline, CDR1 SGHDN and CDR2 FVKESK. With V trimmed by 4 bases and J by 9 bases, 11 bases remained unmatched. In DNA, the CDR3 is TGTGCCAGCAGCCCCCCACCGACTAGCGGGAGGGTTCGGCAGTACTTC. Translated, it gives CASSPPPTSGRVRQYF.

Turning to this clone: A junction end diverges from the germline sequence, so it may reflect a read error. Other nucleotide sequences in the sample specify the same CDR3. V gene TRBV5-1 combines with J gene TRBJ2-7; either TRBD1 or TRBD2 may supply D (5 bases each). The CDR3 contains 12 residues. Germline CDR1 SGHRS, CDR2 YFSETQ. The CDR3 here is CASSLKGSEQYF. CDR3 DNA sequence: TGTGCCAGCAGCTTGAAGGGGAGTGAGCAGTACTTC.

The gene calls are TRBV15 and TRBJ2-1, with 10 bases aligning to TRBD2. CDR1 and CDR2 (germline): LNHNV, YYDKDF (reference sequence). Trimming took 5 bases from V and 4 from J; bases not matched to a gene: 5. The CDR3 is made up of 15 amino acids. The CDR3 nucleotides are TGTGCCACCAGCCCCAGCGGGGGGGATTACAATGAGCAGTTCTTC. Translated: CATSPSGGDYNEQFF.

V usage is TRBV5-1 and J usage is TRBJ1-2, with 9 bases lining up with TRBD1. J was trimmed by 8 bases and V by 2 bases; bases with no gene match: 7. This CDR3 region has 14 residues. Germline V CDR1 and CDR2: SGHRS, YFSETQ. The DNA of the CDR3 is TGCGCCAGCAGCTTCCGGACAGGGGATACCGGCTACACCTTC. This sequence encodes CASSFRTGDTGYTF.

This rearrangement joins TRBV6-5 to TRBJ2-2; D unclear. The germline V gene has CDR1 MNHEY and CDR2 SVGAGI. There are 14 residues in the CDR3. V lost 7 bases and J 1 base, leaving 10 bases between the germline ends. CDR3 nucleotide sequence: TGTGCCAGCAATCCTGACGGGAACACCGGGGAGCTGTTTTTT. Protein: CASNPDGNTGELFF.

V usage is TRBV6-5 and J usage is TRBJ1-2, with D uncertain. V shed 0 bases and J shed 0 bases, with 2 bases lying between them. In germline, CDR1 is MNHEY, CDR2 SVGAGI. This CDR3 comprises 13 residues. The CDR3 sequence is CASSYSSNYGYTF. The CDR3 nucleotides read TGTGCCAGCAGTTACTCGTCTAACTATGGCTACACCTTC.

The chain employs TRBV11-3 and TRBJ1-2; 7 nucleotides align to TRBD1. V gave up 5 bases and J gave up 6 bases; unmatched junction bases: 6. This CDR3 region has 13 residues. In germline, CDR1 is SGHNT, CDR2 YENEEA. In DNA, the CDR3 is TGTGCCAGCAGCCAAAGACAGGGAAATGGCTACACCTTC. This sequence encodes CASSQRQGNGYTF.

This chain links TRBV5-6 with TRBJ2-7, with 8 bases aligning to TRBD1. Trimming took 0 bases from V and 7 from J; bases not matched to a gene: 0. The CDR3 extends over 12 amino acids. The germline V gene has CDR1 SGHDT and CDR2 YYEEEE. The CDR3 loop is CASSLGTGEQYF. CDR3 DNA: TGTGCCAGCAGCTTGGGGACAGGGGAGCAGTACTTC.

This clone was counted a few times. The CDR3 protein is CASSLSDPTYEQYF. Here the CDR3 DNA reads TGTGCCAGCAGCTTATCCGATCCTACCTACGAGCAGTACTTC. The chain is built from TRBV7-9 and TRBJ2-7; D is uncertain. Germline-derived CDR1 and CDR2 are SEHNR and FQNEAQ (reference sequence). This CDR3 has 14 residues. V dropped 2 bases and J dropped 2 bases, with 10 bases sitting between them.

The V call is TRBV29-1, the J call TRBJ1-2; no firm D call. The CDR3 is 9 amino acids. Germline CDR1 SQVTM, CDR2 ANQGSEA. The V and J ends lost 7 bases and 7 bases respectively, with 7 bases between them. The chain's CDR3 is CSDQAGYTF. Written as DNA, the CDR3 is TGCAGCGATCAGGCTGGCTACACCTTC.

V usage is TRBV18 and J usage is TRBJ1-3; D is unresolved. V was trimmed by 4 bases and J by 0 bases, leaving 13 bases between them. Germline assignment: CDR1 KGHSH and CDR2 LQKENI. CDR3 size: 16 residues. CDR3 in amino acids: CASSRSGPSSGNTIYF. The CDR3 DNA follows: TGTGCCAGCTCACGGTCCGGGCCCAGCTCTGGAAACACCATATATTTT.